This passage covers 20 T cell receptor beta chains from one sample sequenced in a study of cytomegalovirus exposure and HLA in healthy donors. The method was immunoSEQ multiplex PCR; TCRdb's version includes in-frame clones alone and lacks a portion of them. The table has 99,000 or so clones, 86% seen once. Input material: PBMCs. These receptors were collected from a woman aged 18-29 years in good health and CMV-seropositive.

This chain joins TRBV7-9 and TRBJ2-6, with 9 bases lining up with TRBD1. V lost 8 bases, J lost 1 base, and 12 bases stayed unmatched. CDR1 SEHNR and CDR2 FQNEAQ come from the germline V gene (reference sequence). The CDR3 extends over 18 amino acids. This CDR3 reads CASDRDREFWSGANVLTF. CDR3 nucleotides: TGTGCCAGCGACCGGGACAGGGAATTTTGGTCTGGGGCCAACGTCCTGACTTTC.

V gene TRBV5-1 combines with J gene TRBJ1-2, with 8 nucleotides matching TRBD1. V was pared by 1 base and J by 2 bases, with 4 bases of the junction left unmatched. This CDR3 comprises 15 residues. The germline gives CDR1 SGHRS, CDR2 YFSETQ. Here the CDR3 reads CASSLKYRGNYGYTF. The CDR3 coding sequence is TGCGCCAGCAGCTTGAAGTACAGGGGGAACTATGGCTACACCTTC.

A few counts support this clone. This chain joins TRBV4-1 and TRBJ1-3; possibly TRBD1 for D (6 bases). Germline lookup yields CDR1 MGHRA and CDR2 YSYEKL. V gave up 6 bases and J gave up 0 bases, with 12 bases separating them. The length of the CDR3 is 15 residues. Written as DNA, the CDR3 is TGCGCCAGCAGGGACAGCCGGAGCTCTGGAAACACCATATATTTT. Translating gives CASRDSRSSGNTIYF.

The chain is built from TRBV5-4 and TRBJ1-2; D not resolved. The V gene's germline CDR1 is SGHNT and CDR2 YYREEE (reference sequence). The CDR3 is 14 amino acids. V dropped 4 bases and J dropped 4 bases, with 14 bases sitting between them. The DNA of the CDR3 is TGTGCCAGCAGCGTGGTGGGCAGTCTCTATGGCTACACCTTC. Its translation: CASSVVGSLYGYTF.

The V gene is TRBV12-5, the J gene TRBJ1-5, with 7 bases identical to TRBD1. From germline, CDR1 is LGHNT and CDR2 FRNRAP. The CDR3 contains 16 residues. Trimming took 0 bases from V and 2 from J; bases not matched to a gene: 4. The CDR3, as DNA: TGTGCTAGTGGTTTGGTACTAACAGGGGGCAATCAGCCCCAGCATTTT. This translates into CASGLVLTGGNQPQHF.

V gene TRBV29-1 combines with J gene TRBJ1-1; the D gene is possibly TRBD1 (6 bases). Germline CDR1 SQVTM, CDR2 ANQGSEA. The CDR3 runs 14 residues. The V and J ends lost 7 bases and 3 bases respectively, with 18 bases between them. This CDR3 reads CSAASSSGDTEAFF. The CDR3 DNA reads TGCAGCGCTGCCTCATCATCAGGGGACACTGAAGCTTTCTTT.

The chain employs TRBV28 and TRBJ1-1, with a possible D match to TRBD1 (6 bases). The germline V gene has CDR1 MDHEN and CDR2 SYDVKM. Trimming took 6 bases from V and 7 from J, leaving 18 bases between them. The CDR3 extends over 14 amino acids. For the CDR3, the DNA is TGTGCCAGCAGCCCCTTGCGGGGGGCGAATGAAGCTTTCTTT. Translation gives CASSPLRGANEAFF.

This chain uses TRBV11-1 with TRBJ2-5, with TRBD1 matching over 7 bases. The CDR3 covers 13 residues. Germline assignment: CDR1 SGHAT and CDR2 FQDESV (reference sequence). V trimming: 4 bases; J trimming: 2 bases; junction bases outside the gene matches: 1. The DNA of the CDR3 is TGTGCCAGCAGCTGGGGACAGCAAGAGACCCAGTACTTC. It codes for CASSWGQQETQYF.

This rearrangement joins TRBV27 to TRBJ1-2; D is possibly TRBD1 (5 bases). The V and J ends lost 10 bases and 5 bases respectively, with 26 bases between them. Looked up from germline, CDR1 is MNHEY and CDR2 is SMNVEV (reference sequence). CDR3 length equals 16 residues. The chain's CDR3 is CATSERGVAGMYGYTF. CDR3 DNA: TGTGCCACCAGCGAACGGGGGGTAGCCGGGATGTATGGCTACACCTTC.

The chain is built from TRBV28 and TRBJ2-3; a weak D match, TRBD1 (5 bases). Trimming removed 5 bases from V and 14 bases from J, with 11 bases in between. This CDR3 is 10 amino acids long. Germline V gene lookup returns CDR1 MDHEN and CDR2 SYDVKM. Here the CDR3 reads CASSGRVWYF. CDR3 coding DNA: TGTGCCAGCAGTGGCAGGGTCTGGTATTTT. Together with reference TRBV28 and TRBJ2-3, the CDR3 gives the full variable domain: DVKVTQSSRYLVKRTGEKVFLECVQDMDHENMFWYRQDPGLGLRLIYFSYDVKMKEKGDIPEGYSVSREKKERFSLILESASTNQTSMYLCASSGRVWYFGPGTRLTVL.

The chain recombines TRBV7-3 with TRBJ2-1; 7 bases are shared with TRBD2. CDR3 length: 15 residues. The V segment lost 4 bases and the J segment 6 bases; nucleotides outside the gene matches: 9. Germline V gives CDR1 SGHTA, CDR2 FQGTGA. In DNA, the CDR3 is TGTGCCAGCAGCTCTACGCGACTAGCAGGCAATGAGCAGTTCTTC. Residues: CASSSTRLAGNEQFF.

This clone was found a few times. The V call is TRBV9, the J call TRBJ1-1; D gene uncertain. Germline loops: CDR1 SGDLS, CDR2 YYNGEE. The ends were cut back, 4 bases at V and 5 bases at J, with 6 bases in the middle. The CDR3 has 11 amino acids. CDR3 sequence reads: CASSPGTEAFF. Here the CDR3 DNA reads TGTGCCAGCAGCCCGGGGACTGAAGCTTTCTTT.

This clone showed up just a few times. The chain is built from TRBV7-9 and TRBJ1-5; D remains unclear. Germline V lookup: CDR1 SEHNR, CDR2 FQNEAQ (reference sequence). Trimming took 5 bases from V and 5 from J, leaving 7 bases between them. CDR3 length: 12 residues. CDR3 DNA sequence: TGTGCCAGCAGCCCCCAGGATCAGCCCCAGCATTTT. It encodes CASSPQDQPQHF.

The rearrangement links TRBV6-6 to TRBJ1-2; D is possibly TRBD1 (5 bases). Germline CDR1 and CDR2: MNHNY and SVGAGI (reference sequence). The CDR3 is 14 residues long. The ends were cut back, 2 bases at V and 3 bases at J, with 10 bases in the middle. CDR3 amino acids: CASSYRGWDYGYTF. CDR3 nucleotide sequence: TGTGCCAGCAGTTACAGGGGATGGGACTATGGCTACACCTTC.

V and J are TRBV7-6 and TRBJ1-1, with D tentatively TRBD1 (5 bases). The CDR3 loop spans 14 amino acids. The V gene's germline CDR1 is SGHVS and CDR2 FNYEAQ. V gave up 3 bases and J gave up 2 bases, with 10 bases separating them. CDR3 sequence reads: CASSFEQDNTEAFF. The CDR3 DNA reads TGTGCCAGCAGCTTCGAACAGGATAACACTGAAGCTTTCTTT.

Here the CDR3 DNA reads TGTGCCAGCAGTTTAGCGGGCGAGCAGTACTTC. This sequence encodes CASSLAGEQYF. The V gene is TRBV27, the J gene TRBJ2-7; TRBD2 might be the D (5 bases). The CDR3 covers 11 residues. V lost 2 bases to trimming and J lost 6 bases, with 5 bases between them. CDR1 MNHEY and CDR2 SMNVEV come from the germline V gene (reference sequence).

The chain recombines TRBV7-8 with TRBJ2-7, with 13 bases lining up with TRBD2. The V and J ends lost 6 bases and 4 bases, in that order; junction bases with no gene match: 3. Germline values: CDR1 SGHVS, CDR2 FQNEAQ. CDR3 length equals 14 residues. In DNA form, the CDR3 reads TGTGCCAGCAGAGGGACTAGCGGGGCGTACGAGCAGTACTTC. It is translated as CASRGTSGAYEQYF.

The chain recombines TRBV5-4 with TRBJ2-1; no clear D. V was clipped by 0 bases and J by 9 bases, with 10 bases between them. Per the germline V gene, CDR1 is SGHNT and CDR2 is YYREEE (reference sequence). The length of the CDR3 is 13 residues. The CDR3 nucleotides are TGTGCCAGCAGCTTGGCCAGAAGCGTTGAGCAGTTCTTC. This translates into CASSLARSVEQFF.

This chain uses TRBV28 with TRBJ1-5, with 7 bases lining up with TRBD1. CDR3 size: 17 residues. V was clipped by 7 bases and J by 3 bases; unmatched bases: 15. Germline values: CDR1 MDHEN, CDR2 SYDVKM. CDR3 sequence: CASTLKTGQENNQPQHF. In DNA form, the CDR3 reads TGTGCCAGCACCCTCAAAACCGGACAGGAGAACAATCAGCCCCAGCATTTT.

The chain recombines TRBV30 with TRBJ2-1; 9 bases are a match to TRBD1. Germline values: CDR1 GTSNPN, CDR2 SVGIG (reference sequence). The CDR3 sequence is 14 residues long. The trim removed 4 bases at V and 3 bases at J, leaving 4 bases unmatched. Here the CDR3 DNA reads TGTGCCTGGAACCGGGACAGGGTCTACAATGAGCAGTTCTTC. This encodes CAWNRDRVYNEQFF.